This T cell receptor beta chain was sequenced in a study of blood T cell repertoires in COVID-19. Trimming removed 7 bases from V and 6 bases from J; junction bases left unmatched: 6. The CDR3 length is 14 residues. In germline, CDR1 is LNHDA, CDR2 SQIVND (reference sequence). Assay: immunoSEQ multiplex PCR; the TCRdb copy retains only in-frame clones and omits some. The sample carries about 84,000 clones, 65% to 85% recorded once. The V and J genes are TRBV19 and TRBJ2-3; 11 bases map to TRBD2. Sequenced material: peripheral blood. This TCR was sampled from a woman of 80 years or more with acute or convalescent COVID-19. The CDR3 DNA reads as TGTGCCAGTACCACTAGCGGGAGTTGGGATACGCAGTATTTT. Encoded protein: CASTTSGSWDTQYF.